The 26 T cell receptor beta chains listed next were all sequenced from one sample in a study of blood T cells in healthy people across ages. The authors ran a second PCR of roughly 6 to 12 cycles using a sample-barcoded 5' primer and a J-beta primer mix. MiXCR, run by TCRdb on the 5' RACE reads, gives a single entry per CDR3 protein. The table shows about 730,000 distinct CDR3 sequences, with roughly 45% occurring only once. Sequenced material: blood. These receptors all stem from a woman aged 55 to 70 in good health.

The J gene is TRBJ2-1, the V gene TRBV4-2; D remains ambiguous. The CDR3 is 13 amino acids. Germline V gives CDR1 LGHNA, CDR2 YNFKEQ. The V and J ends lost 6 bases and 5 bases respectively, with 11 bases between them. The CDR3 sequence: CASRLIPDNEQFF. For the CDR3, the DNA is TGTGCCAGCAGACTTATTCCGGACAATGAGCAGTTCTTC.

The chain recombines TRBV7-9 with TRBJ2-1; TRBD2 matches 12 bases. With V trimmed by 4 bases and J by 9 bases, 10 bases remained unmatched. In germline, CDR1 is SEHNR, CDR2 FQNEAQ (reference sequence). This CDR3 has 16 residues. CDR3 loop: CASSSPLGLAGTEQFF. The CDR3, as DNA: TGTGCCAGCAGCTCGCCCTTGGGACTAGCGGGCACTGAGCAGTTCTTC.

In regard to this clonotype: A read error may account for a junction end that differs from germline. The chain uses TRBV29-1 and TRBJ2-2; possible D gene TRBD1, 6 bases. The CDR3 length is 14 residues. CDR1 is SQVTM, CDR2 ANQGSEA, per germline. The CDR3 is CSVEGQGNTGDLFF. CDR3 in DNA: TGCAGCGTTGAAGGTCAGGGGAACACCGGGGACCTGTTTTTT.

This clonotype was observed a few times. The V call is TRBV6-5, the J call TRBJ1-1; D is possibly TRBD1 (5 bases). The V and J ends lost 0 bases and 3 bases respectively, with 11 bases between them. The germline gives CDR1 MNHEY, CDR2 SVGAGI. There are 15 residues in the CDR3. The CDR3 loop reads CASSYSGKGDTEAFF. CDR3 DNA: TGTGCCAGCAGTTACTCAGGCAAAGGGGACACTGAAGCTTTCTTT.

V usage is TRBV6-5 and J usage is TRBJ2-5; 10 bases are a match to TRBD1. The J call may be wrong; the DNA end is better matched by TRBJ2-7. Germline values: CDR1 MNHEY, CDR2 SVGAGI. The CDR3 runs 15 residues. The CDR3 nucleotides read TGTGCCAGCAGTTACCGCGGGACAGGGGCCCCCGAGCAGTACTTC. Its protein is CASSYRGTGAPEQYF.

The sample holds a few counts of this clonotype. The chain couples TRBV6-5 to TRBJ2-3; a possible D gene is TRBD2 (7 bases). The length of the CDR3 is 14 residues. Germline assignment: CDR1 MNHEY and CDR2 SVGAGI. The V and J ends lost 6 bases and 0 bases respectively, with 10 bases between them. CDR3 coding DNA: TGTGCCAGCAGGGGGGGGCCCAGCACAGATACGCAGTATTTT. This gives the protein CASRGGPSTDTQYF.

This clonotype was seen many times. The CDR3 region is CSAGKRGALETQYF. The CDR3 DNA follows: TGCAGTGCCGGCAAGCGGGGGGCCCTTGAGACCCAGTACTTC. The chain is built from TRBV20-1 and TRBJ2-5, with 9 bases matching TRBD2. The trim removed 6 bases at V and 5 bases at J, leaving 10 bases unmatched. The CDR3 loop spans 14 amino acids. The germline V gene has CDR1 DFQATT and CDR2 SNEGSKA (reference sequence).

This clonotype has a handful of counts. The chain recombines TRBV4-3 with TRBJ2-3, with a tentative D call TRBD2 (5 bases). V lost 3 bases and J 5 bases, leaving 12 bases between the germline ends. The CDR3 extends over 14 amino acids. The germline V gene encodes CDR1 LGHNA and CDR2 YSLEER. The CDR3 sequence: CASSQTIRGDTQYF. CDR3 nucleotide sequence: TGCGCCAGCAGCCAGACAATACGGGGAGATACGCAGTATTTT.

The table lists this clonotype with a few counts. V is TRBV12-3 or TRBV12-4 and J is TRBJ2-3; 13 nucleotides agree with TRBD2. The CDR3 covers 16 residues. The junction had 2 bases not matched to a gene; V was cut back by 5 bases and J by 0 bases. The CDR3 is CASSRTSGSSTDTQYF. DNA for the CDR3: TGTGCCAGCAGTCGGACTAGCGGGAGCAGCACAGATACGCAGTATTTT.

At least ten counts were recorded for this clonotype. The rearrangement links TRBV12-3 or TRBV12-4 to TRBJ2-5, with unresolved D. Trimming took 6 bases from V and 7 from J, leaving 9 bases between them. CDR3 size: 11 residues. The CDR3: CASSSTTTQYF. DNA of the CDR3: TGTGCCAGCAGCAGTACAACGACCCAGTACTTC.

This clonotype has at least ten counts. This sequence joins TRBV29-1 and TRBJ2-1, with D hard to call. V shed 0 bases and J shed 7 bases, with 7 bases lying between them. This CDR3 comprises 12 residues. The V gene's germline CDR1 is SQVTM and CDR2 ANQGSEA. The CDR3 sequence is CSVEEQLNEQFF. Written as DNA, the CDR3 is TGCAGCGTTGAAGAACAGCTTAATGAGCAGTTCTTC.

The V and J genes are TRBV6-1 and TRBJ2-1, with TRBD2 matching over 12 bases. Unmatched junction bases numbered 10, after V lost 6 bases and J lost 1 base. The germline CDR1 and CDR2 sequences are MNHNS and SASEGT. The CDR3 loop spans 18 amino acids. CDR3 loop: CASRGTSGLSWSYNEQFF. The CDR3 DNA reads TGTGCCAGCAGGGGGACTAGCGGGTTATCTTGGTCCTACAATGAGCAGTTCTTC.

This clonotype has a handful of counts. The CDR3 sequence is CSAPPRPDTDTQYF. The CDR3 DNA sequence: TGCAGTGCCCCACCCAGGCCAGACACAGATACGCAGTATTTT. V and J are TRBV20-1 and TRBJ2-3; the D is unclear. CDR3 length: 14 residues. V lost 6 bases to trimming and J lost 2 bases, with 15 bases between them. Germline CDR1 and CDR2: DFQATT and SNEGSKA (reference sequence).

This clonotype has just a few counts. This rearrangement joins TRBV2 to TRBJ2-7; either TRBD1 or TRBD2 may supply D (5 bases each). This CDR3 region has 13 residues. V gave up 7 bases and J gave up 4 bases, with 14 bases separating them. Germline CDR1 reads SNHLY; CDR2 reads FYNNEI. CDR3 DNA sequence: TGTGCCAGCACTATGGGACCGGAATACGAGCAGTACTTC. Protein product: CASTMGPEYEQYF.

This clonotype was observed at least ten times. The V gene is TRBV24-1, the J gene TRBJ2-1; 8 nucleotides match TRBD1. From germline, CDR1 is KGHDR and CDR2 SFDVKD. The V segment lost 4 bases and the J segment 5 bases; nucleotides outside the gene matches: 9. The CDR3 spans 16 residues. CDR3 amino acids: CATSDPPGQGNNEQFF. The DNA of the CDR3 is TGTGCCACCAGTGACCCCCCCGGACAGGGAAACAATGAGCAGTTCTTC.

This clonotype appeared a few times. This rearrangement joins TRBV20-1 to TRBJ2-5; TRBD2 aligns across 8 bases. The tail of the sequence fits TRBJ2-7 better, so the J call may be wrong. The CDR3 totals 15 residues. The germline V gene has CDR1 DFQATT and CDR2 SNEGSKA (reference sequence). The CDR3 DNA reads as TGCAGTGCTAGCGCTCCCGGGAGGGCCCTAGGCGAGCAGTACTTC. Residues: CSASAPGRALGEQYF.

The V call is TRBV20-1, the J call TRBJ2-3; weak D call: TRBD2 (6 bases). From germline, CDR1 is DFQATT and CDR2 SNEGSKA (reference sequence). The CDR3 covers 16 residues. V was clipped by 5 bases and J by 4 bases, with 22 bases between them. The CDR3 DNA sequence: TGCAGTGCTCGTGATAGCAGGAGGGCCGGCCCAGATACGCAGTATTTT. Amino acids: CSARDSRRAGPDTQYF.

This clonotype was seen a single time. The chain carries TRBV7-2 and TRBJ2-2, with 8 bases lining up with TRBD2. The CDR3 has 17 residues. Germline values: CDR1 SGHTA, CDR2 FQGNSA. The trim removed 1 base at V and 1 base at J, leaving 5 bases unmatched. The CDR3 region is CASSLVASGWNTGELFF. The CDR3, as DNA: TGTGCCAGCAGCTTAGTCGCTAGCGGGTGGAACACCGGGGAGCTGTTTTTT.

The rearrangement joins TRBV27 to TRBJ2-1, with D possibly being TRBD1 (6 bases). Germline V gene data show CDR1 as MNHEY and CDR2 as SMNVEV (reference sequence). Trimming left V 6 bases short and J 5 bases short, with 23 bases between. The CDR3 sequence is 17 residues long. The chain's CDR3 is CASSSGVGGPSNNEQFF. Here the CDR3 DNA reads TGTGCCAGCAGCTCCGGGGTTGGGGGCCCAAGTAACAATGAGCAGTTCTTC.

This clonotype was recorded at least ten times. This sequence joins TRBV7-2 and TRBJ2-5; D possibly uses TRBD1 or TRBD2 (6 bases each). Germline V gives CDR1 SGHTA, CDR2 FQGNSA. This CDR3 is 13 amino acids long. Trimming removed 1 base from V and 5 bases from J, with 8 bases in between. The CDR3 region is CASSLVGGETQYF. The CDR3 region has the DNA TGTGCCAGCAGCTTAGTAGGGGGGGAGACCCAGTACTTC.

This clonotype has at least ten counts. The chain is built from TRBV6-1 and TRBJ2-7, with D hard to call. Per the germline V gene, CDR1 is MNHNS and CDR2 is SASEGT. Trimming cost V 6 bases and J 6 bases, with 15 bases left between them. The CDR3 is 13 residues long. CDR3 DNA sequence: TGTGCCAGCAGCCTTCTTCTAGATCTCGAGCAGTACTTC. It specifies CASSLLLDLEQYF.

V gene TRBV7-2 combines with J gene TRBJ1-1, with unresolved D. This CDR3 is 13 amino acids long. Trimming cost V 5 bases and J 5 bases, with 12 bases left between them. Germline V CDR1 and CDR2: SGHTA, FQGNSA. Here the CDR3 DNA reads TGTGCCAGCAGCCCGCAGAGGGATACTGAAGCTTTCTTT. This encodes CASSPQRDTEAFF.

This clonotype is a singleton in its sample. DNA of the CDR3: TGTGCCACCAGCAGAAGACAGGGGGGAAATGAAAAACTGTTTTTT. It encodes CATSRRQGGNEKLFF. This sequence joins TRBV15 and TRBJ1-4; 9 nucleotides align to TRBD1. The ends lost 2 bases at V and 5 bases at J; junction bases unmatched: 3. CDR3 length: 15 amino acids. Germline CDR1 reads LNHNV; CDR2 reads YYDKDF (reference sequence).

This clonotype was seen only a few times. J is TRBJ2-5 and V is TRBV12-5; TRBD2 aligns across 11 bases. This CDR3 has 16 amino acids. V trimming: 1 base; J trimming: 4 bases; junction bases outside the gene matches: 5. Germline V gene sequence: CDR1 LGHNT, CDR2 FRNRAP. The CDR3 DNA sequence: TGTGCTAGTGGTTTGGGGCTAGCGGGGGGATTAGAGACCCAGTACTTC. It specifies CASGLGLAGGLETQYF.

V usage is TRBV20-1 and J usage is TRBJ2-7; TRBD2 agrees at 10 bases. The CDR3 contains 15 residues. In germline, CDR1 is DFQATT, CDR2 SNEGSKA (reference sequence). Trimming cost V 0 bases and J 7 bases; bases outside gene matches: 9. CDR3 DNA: TGCAGTGCTAGAGATTGGGCACTAGCGGGGAGTGAGCAGTACTTC. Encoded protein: CSARDWALAGSEQYF.

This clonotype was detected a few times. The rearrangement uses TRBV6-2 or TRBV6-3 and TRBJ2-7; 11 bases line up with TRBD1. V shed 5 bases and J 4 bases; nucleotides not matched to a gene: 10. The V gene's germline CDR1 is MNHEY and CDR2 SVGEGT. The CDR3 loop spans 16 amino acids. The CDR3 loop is CASSTNRDRGIYEQYF. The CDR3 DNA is TGTGCCAGCAGTACCAACCGGGACAGGGGGATATACGAGCAGTACTTC.